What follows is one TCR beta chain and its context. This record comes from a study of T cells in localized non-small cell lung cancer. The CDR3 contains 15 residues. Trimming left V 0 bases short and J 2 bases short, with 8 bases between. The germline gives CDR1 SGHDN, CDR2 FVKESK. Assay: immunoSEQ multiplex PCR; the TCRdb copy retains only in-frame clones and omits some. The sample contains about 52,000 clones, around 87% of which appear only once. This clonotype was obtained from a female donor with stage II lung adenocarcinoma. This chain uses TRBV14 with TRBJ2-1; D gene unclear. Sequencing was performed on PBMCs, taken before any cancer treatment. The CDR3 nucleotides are TGTGCCAGCAGCCAAGAAACCATTGCCTACAATGAGCAGTTCTTC. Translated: CASSQETIAYNEQFF.